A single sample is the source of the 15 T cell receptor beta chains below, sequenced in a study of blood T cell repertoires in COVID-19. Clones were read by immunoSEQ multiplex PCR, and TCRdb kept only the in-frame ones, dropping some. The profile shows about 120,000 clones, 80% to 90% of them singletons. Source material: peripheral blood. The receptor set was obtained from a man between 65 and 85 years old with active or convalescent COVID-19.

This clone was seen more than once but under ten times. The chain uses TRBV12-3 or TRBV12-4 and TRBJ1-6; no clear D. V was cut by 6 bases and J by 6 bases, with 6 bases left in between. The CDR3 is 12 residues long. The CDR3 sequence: CASSPGNSPLHF. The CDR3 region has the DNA TGTGCCAGCAGCCCCGGTAATTCACCCCTCCACTTT.

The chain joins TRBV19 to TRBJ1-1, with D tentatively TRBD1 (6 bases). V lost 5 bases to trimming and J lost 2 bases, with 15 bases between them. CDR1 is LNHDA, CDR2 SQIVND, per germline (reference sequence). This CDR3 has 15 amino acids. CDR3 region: CASSPRGTANTEAFF. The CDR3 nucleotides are TGTGCCAGTAGTCCTAGGGGGACCGCTAACACTGAAGCTTTCTTT.

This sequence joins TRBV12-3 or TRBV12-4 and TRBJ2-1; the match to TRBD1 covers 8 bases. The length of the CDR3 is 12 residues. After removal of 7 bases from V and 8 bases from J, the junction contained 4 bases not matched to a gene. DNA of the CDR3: TGTGCCAGCACCTGGACAGGGTATGAGCAGTTCTTC. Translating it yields CASTWTGYEQFF.

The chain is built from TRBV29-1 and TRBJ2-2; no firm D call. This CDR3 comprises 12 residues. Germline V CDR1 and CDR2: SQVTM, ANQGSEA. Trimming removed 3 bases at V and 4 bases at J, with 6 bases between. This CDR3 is CSVESITGELFF. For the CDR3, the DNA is TGCAGCGTTGAGTCCATCACCGGGGAGCTGTTTTTT.

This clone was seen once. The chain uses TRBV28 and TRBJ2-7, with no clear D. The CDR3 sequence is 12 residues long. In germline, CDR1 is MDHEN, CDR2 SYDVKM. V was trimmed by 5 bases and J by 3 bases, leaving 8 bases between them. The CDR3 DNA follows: TGTGCCAGCAGTCCCGCGGACTACGAGCAGTACTTC. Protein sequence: CASSPADYEQYF.

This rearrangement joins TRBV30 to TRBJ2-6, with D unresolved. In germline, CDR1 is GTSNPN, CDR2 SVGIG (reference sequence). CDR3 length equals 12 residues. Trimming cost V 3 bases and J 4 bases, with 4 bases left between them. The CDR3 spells CAWSSGANVLTF. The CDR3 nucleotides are TGTGCCTGGAGCTCGGGGGCCAACGTCCTGACTTTC.

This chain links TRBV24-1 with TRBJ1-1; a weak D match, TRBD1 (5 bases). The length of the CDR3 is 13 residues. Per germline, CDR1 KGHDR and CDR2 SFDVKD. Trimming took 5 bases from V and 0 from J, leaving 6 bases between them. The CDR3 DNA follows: TGTGCCACCAGTGTAGGGGTGAACACTGAAGCTTTCTTT. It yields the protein CATSVGVNTEAFF.

CDR3: CASSPGQGGYEQYF. In DNA, the CDR3 is TGTGCCAGTAGTCCAGGACAGGGCGGCTACGAGCAGTACTTC. The J gene is TRBJ2-7, the V gene TRBV19, with 8 positions matching TRBD1. Germline-derived CDR1 and CDR2 are LNHDA and SQIVND (reference sequence). V was clipped by 5 bases and J by 3 bases; unmatched bases: 6. CDR3 length equals 14 residues.

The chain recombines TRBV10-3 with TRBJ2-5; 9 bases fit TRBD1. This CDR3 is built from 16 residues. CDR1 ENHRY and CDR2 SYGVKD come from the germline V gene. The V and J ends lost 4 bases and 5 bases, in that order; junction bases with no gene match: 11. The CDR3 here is CAISGSGDREGETQYF. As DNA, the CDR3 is TGTGCCATCAGTGGCTCCGGGGACAGGGAAGGGGAGACCCAGTACTTC.

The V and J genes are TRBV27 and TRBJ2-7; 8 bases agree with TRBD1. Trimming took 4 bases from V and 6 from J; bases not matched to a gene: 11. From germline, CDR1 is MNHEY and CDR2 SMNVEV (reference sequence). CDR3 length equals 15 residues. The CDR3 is CASSSDRGQGSEQYF. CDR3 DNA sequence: TGTGCCAGCAGTTCCGACCGAGGACAGGGATCCGAGCAGTACTTC.

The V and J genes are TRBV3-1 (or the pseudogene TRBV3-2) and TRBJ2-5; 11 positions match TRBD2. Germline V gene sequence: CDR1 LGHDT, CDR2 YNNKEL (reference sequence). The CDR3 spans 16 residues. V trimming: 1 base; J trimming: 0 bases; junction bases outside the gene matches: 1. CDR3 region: CASSQVTSGNQETQYF. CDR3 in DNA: TGTGCCAGCAGCCAAGTGACTAGCGGGAACCAAGAGACCCAGTACTTC.

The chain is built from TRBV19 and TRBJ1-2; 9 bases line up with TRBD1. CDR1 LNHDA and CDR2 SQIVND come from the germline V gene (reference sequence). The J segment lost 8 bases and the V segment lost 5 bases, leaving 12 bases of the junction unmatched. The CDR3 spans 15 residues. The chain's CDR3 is CASSQQGAPLGGYTF. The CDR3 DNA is TGTGCCAGTAGTCAACAGGGGGCCCCCCTCGGGGGCTACACCTTC.

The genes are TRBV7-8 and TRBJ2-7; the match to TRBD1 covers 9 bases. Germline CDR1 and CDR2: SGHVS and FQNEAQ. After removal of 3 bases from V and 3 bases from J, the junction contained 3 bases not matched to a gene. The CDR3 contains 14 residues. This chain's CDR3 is CASSFGDRDYEQYF. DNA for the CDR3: TGTGCCAGCAGCTTTGGGGACAGGGACTACGAGCAGTACTTC.

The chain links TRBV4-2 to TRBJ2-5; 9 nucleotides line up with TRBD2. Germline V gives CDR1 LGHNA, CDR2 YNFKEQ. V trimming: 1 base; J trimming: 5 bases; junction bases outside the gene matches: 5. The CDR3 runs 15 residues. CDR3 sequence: CASSQGIAGEETQYF. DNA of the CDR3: TGTGCCAGCAGCCAAGGAATAGCGGGAGAGGAGACCCAGTACTTC.

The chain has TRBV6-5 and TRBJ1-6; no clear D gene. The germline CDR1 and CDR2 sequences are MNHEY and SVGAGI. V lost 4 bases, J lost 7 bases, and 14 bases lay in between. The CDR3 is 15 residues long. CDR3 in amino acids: CASSFSGEPNSPLHF. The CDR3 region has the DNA TGTGCCAGCAGTTTCTCTGGAGAACCGAATTCACCCCTCCACTTT.